The clone carrying this TCR beta chain was found once. Cohort placement rested on clinical history that participants reported themselves. This entry comes from a study of blood T cell repertoires in COVID-19. Overall study: Samples representing acute and convalescent COVID-19 were sourced from the United States, Italy and Spain.

Looked up from germline, CDR1 is KGHSH and CDR2 is LQKENI. The CDR3 spans 13 residues. The V gene lost 4 bases and the J gene lost 4 bases, with 10 bases spanning the gap. Some clones are missing from TCRdb's copy, which holds only in-frame ones; the method was immunoSEQ multiplex PCR. This sample yields a few hundred thousand clones, of which 70% to 90% are seen a single time; more than 3.5% belongs to the top ten. What was sequenced was PBMCs or T cells enriched from blood (not recorded which). The source of this sequence is a woman in her twenties or thirties who had recovered from COVID-19. V is TRBV18 and J is TRBJ1-1, with no clear D. The CDR3 sequence is CASSRDTTTEAFF. The CDR3, as DNA: TGTGCCAGCTCACGTGACACGACCACTGAAGCTTTCTTT.